The 14 T cell receptor beta chains below were found in one sample sequenced in a study of early T cells in non-severe SARS-CoV-2 infection. MiXCR was run by TCRdb on the 5' RACE reads, yielding one entry per CDR3 protein. Of 85,000 to 95,000 distinct CDR3 sequences listed, roughly 15% are singletons. The material sequenced was whole blood. Every receptor here comes from an adult who was a healthcare worker with PCR-confirmed SARS-CoV-2 infection or an uninfected control (not recorded which).

There are a few counts of this clonotype. The chain couples TRBV29-1 to TRBJ1-2; D unclear. This CDR3 has 12 amino acids. From germline, CDR1 is SQVTM and CDR2 ANQGSEA. Trimming took off 6 bases at V and 4 bases at J, with 12 bases between the two ends. The CDR3 nucleotides are TGCAGCGTCCAGGAAGCGGGCTATGGCTACACCTTC. Amino acids: CSVQEAGYGYTF.

This clonotype was found many times. The V and J genes are TRBV5-4 and TRBJ1-6, with 9 bases fitting TRBD1. Germline V gene sequence: CDR1 SGHNT, CDR2 YYREEE (reference sequence). The trim removed 6 bases at V and 7 bases at J, leaving 8 bases unmatched. This CDR3 comprises 15 residues. The CDR3 DNA follows: TGTGCCAGCAACGAACAGGGGGCTCGGAATTCACCCCTCCACTTT. As protein: CASNEQGARNSPLHF. Supplemented by reference TRBV5-4 and TRBJ1-6, the full variable domain reads ETGVTQSPTHLIKTRGQQVTLRCSSQSGHNTVSWYQQALGQGPQFIFQYYREEENGRGNFPPRFSGLQFPNYSSELNVNALELDDSALYLCASNEQGARNSPLHFGNGTRLTVT.

This chain uses TRBV7-9 with TRBJ1-5, with D possibly TRBD1 on 5 matching bases. Germline lookup yields CDR1 SEHNR and CDR2 FQNEAQ (reference sequence). CDR3 length: 13 residues. The ends were cut back, 3 bases at V and 4 bases at J, with 7 bases in the middle. DNA for the CDR3: TGTGCCAGCAGCTTGCAGGGAAATCAGCCCCAGCATTTT. Its protein product is CASSLQGNQPQHF.

This chain joins TRBV20-1 and TRBJ1-6; TRBD1 is a possible D gene (6 bases). Germline V gene data show CDR1 as DFQATT and CDR2 as SNEGSKA (reference sequence). Trimming left V 0 bases short and J 17 bases short, with 20 bases between. This CDR3 region has 14 residues. The CDR3 here is CSAREGGPGVSIHF. The CDR3 DNA follows: TGCAGTGCTAGAGAGGGGGGCCCAGGGGTTTCGATCCACTTT.

The rearrangement joins TRBV2 to TRBJ1-2; 8 bases agree with TRBD1. J gave up 0 bases and V 6 bases, and 6 bases lay outside the gene matches. Germline-derived CDR1 and CDR2 are SNHLY and FYNNEI. The CDR3 is made up of 15 amino acids. CDR3: CASSPDRGANYGYTF. CDR3 sequence (DNA): TGTGCCAGCAGCCCCGACAGGGGAGCTAACTATGGCTACACCTTC. The complete variable domain, with remaining parts taken from reference TRBV2 and TRBJ1-2, reads EPEVTQTPSHQVTQMGQEVILRCVPISNHLYFYWYRQILGQKVEFLVSFYNNEISEKSEIFDDQFSVERPDGSNFTLKIRSTKLEDSAMYFCASSPDRGANYGYTFGSGTRLTVV.

The chain uses TRBV5-4 and TRBJ2-3; D ambiguous. The CDR3 consists of 12 residues. Trimming pared 4 bases from V and 6 bases from J, leaving 9 bases between. Per the germline V gene, CDR1 is SGHNT and CDR2 is YYREEE (reference sequence). This CDR3 is CASSPGLDTQYF. The CDR3 nucleotides are TGTGCCAGCAGCCCAGGCTTGGATACGCAGTATTTT.

This clonotype occurred a few times. The rearrangement joins TRBV7-8 to TRBJ2-5; D is perhaps TRBD1 or TRBD2 (5 bases each). This CDR3 region has 16 residues. V shed 5 bases and J shed 5 bases, with 21 bases lying between them. In germline, CDR1 is SGHVS, CDR2 FQNEAQ. This chain's CDR3 is CASSTHPGQGGETQYF. CDR3 coding DNA: TGTGCCAGCAGCACCCACCCAGGGCAGGGCGGGGAGACCCAGTACTTC.

V is TRBV4-1 and J is TRBJ2-3, with D possibly matching TRBD2 (5 bases). The germline V gene has CDR1 MGHRA and CDR2 YSYEKL. Trimming shortened V by 1 base and J by 2 bases, and 10 bases separated the two germline ends. The CDR3 length is 15 residues. The CDR3 reads CASSQAVGNTDTQYF. The CDR3 DNA sequence: TGCGCCAGCAGCCAAGCCGTCGGGAACACAGATACGCAGTATTTT.

In this sample, this clonotype turned up many times. The rearrangement uses TRBV7-3 and TRBJ1-1; the D gene is possibly TRBD1 (6 bases). Trimming shortened V by 0 bases and J by 6 bases, and 11 bases separated the two germline ends. Germline V gene sequence: CDR1 SGHTA, CDR2 FQGTGA. The CDR3 consists of 14 residues. CDR3 loop: CASSLTGRGSEAFF. The CDR3 coding sequence is TGTGCCAGCAGCTTAACTGGCAGGGGCTCTGAAGCTTTCTTT.

The chain links TRBV30 to TRBJ1-2; D ambiguous. This CDR3 comprises 13 residues. V shed 3 bases and J shed 3 bases, with 11 bases lying between them. From germline, CDR1 is GTSNPN and CDR2 SVGIG (reference sequence). CDR3 protein: CAWSFQEDYGYTF. The CDR3 DNA reads TGTGCCTGGAGCTTTCAGGAAGACTATGGCTACACCTTC.

The chain couples TRBV6-5 to TRBJ2-3; TRBD1 might be the D (6 bases). Germline CDR1 and CDR2: MNHEY and SVGAGI. The CDR3 sequence is 13 residues long. Trimming removed 6 bases from V and 5 bases from J, with 12 bases in between. The CDR3 loop reads CASSPGHEDTQYF. The CDR3 DNA sequence: TGTGCCAGCAGCCCGGGACACGAAGATACGCAGTATTTT.

This clonotype was seen more than once but under ten times. The chain joins TRBV29-1 to TRBJ2-2; D ambiguous. V was trimmed by 0 bases and J by 7 bases, leaving 3 bases between them. From germline, CDR1 is SQVTM and CDR2 ANQGSEA. The CDR3 is 11 amino acids. The CDR3 bases are TGCAGCGTTGAAGAGGGCGGGGAGCTGTTTTTT. This translates into CSVEEGGELFF.

In this sample, this clonotype turned up a few times. This rearrangement joins TRBV27 to TRBJ2-1; D perhaps matches TRBD1 (6 bases). The CDR3 is 15 amino acids. V shed 3 bases and J shed 4 bases, with 13 bases lying between them. Germline V gene lookup returns CDR1 MNHEY and CDR2 SMNVEV (reference sequence). The DNA for the CDR3 is TGTGCCAGCAGTTTCCTGAGGGGGATATACAATGAGCAGTTCTTC. It encodes CASSFLRGIYNEQFF.

This clonotype occurred many times. This chain joins TRBV2 and TRBJ2-3; no definite D call. Germline V gene sequence: CDR1 SNHLY, CDR2 FYNNEI. This CDR3 contains 14 residues. Trimming removed 3 bases at V and 9 bases at J, with 16 bases between. CDR3 bases: TGTGCCAGCAGTGAGGGCGCAGGTAGAAAAACGCAGTATTTT. Protein sequence: CASSEGAGRKTQYF.